The 28 T cell receptor beta chains listed next were all sequenced from one sample in a study of T cells in Graves' hyperthyroidism and ophthalmopathy. Amplified TCR beta CDR3 regions derived from RNA transcripts. First-round RT-PCR with HTBI primers amplified the TCR CDR3 region. TCRdb re-called the multiplex PCR reads through MiXCR, storing one row per CDR3 protein. The table shows 300,000 to 400,000 distinct CDR3 sequences, with about 14% occurring only once. The specimen sequenced was blood. Every receptor here comes from a young woman with Graves' hyperthyroidism.

This clonotype was observed at least ten times. CDR3 DNA: TGTGCCAGCAGTCCATGGTTGGGAACAGGGGCCCGAGCTTTCTTT. Its protein product is CASSPWLGTGARAFF. The rearrangement links TRBV27 to TRBJ1-1; 7 nucleotides match TRBD1. Germline-derived CDR1 and CDR2 are MNHEY and SMNVEV (reference sequence). The V segment lost 5 bases and the J segment 10 bases; nucleotides outside the gene matches: 16. This CDR3 contains 15 residues.

This clonotype was observed a few times. The chain has TRBV7-3 and TRBJ2-3, with D hard to call. V was trimmed by 3 bases and J by 6 bases, leaving 13 bases between them. This CDR3 region has 14 residues. Germline V gene sequence: CDR1 SGHTA, CDR2 FQGTGA. CDR3: CASSLRTPTDTQYF. For the CDR3, the DNA is TGTGCCAGCAGCTTGAGAACACCTACGGATACGCAGTATTTT.

The J gene is TRBJ2-1, the V gene TRBV5-1; D is unclear. V lost 0 bases and J 7 bases, leaving 11 bases between the germline ends. The CDR3 totals 14 residues. Germline V gene data show CDR1 as SGHRS and CDR2 as YFSETQ. The CDR3 is CASSLGLNWNEQFF. The CDR3 DNA follows: TGCGCCAGCAGCTTGGGCCTTAATTGGAATGAGCAGTTCTTC.

Written as DNA, the CDR3 is TGTGCCAGCAGCACTTCTAGGTTGCCCGGGGAGCTGTTTTTT. It translates to CASSTSRLPGELFF. The gene calls are TRBV9 and TRBJ2-2; D unresolved. Germline V gives CDR1 SGDLS, CDR2 YYNGEE. The CDR3 runs to 14 residues. V was trimmed by 4 bases and J by 6 bases, leaving 13 bases between them.

This clonotype was recorded many times. V gene TRBV13 combines with J gene TRBJ2-2, with 11 bases matching TRBD2. V was pared by 1 base and J by 6 bases, with 13 bases of the junction left unmatched. Germline loops: CDR1 PRHDT, CDR2 FYEKMQ (reference sequence). This CDR3 spans 19 amino acids. CDR3 nucleotide sequence: TGTGCCAGCAGCTTAGTACCCGGGACTAGCGGCCAAGGGGCCGGGGAGCTGTTTTTT. This gives the protein CASSLVPGTSGQGAGELFF.

The V call is TRBV5-8, the J call TRBJ2-3; tentative D call: TRBD1 (6 bases). Trimming took 6 bases from V and 2 from J, leaving 16 bases between them. The CDR3 totals 15 residues. Germline V gene data show CDR1 as SGHTS and CDR2 as YDEGEE. This CDR3 reads CASKVPGTTTDTQYF. The DNA for the CDR3 is TGTGCCAGCAAAGTCCCCGGGACAACCACAGATACGCAGTATTTT.

This clonotype was recorded at least ten times. This rearrangement joins TRBV28 to TRBJ1-2; D not certain. Germline CDR1 reads MDHEN; CDR2 reads SYDVKM. CDR3 length equals 12 residues. V was trimmed by 5 bases and J by 5 bases, leaving 9 bases between them. CDR3 region: CASSLNQYGYTF. The CDR3 nucleotides read TGTGCCAGCAGTCTCAACCAATATGGCTACACCTTC.

In this sample, this clonotype turned up many times. The J gene is TRBJ2-1, the V gene TRBV7-2; 9 bases map to TRBD2. V was pared by 8 bases and J by 9 bases, with 8 bases of the junction left unmatched. Germline CDR1 and CDR2: SGHTA and FQGNSA. The CDR3 is made up of 13 amino acids. The CDR3 nucleotides read TGTGCCAGCCCGACTAGCGGTTCGGTTGAGCAGTTCTTC. Residues: CASPTSGSVEQFF.

V is TRBV11-3 and J is TRBJ2-1; D might be TRBD2 (6 bases). V lost 5 bases, J lost 5 bases, and 13 bases lay in between. Germline CDR1 is SGHNT and CDR2 is YENEEA. CDR3 length: 14 amino acids. CDR3 region: CASSPISGDNEQFF. The CDR3 nucleotides are TGTGCCAGCAGCCCGATTAGCGGAGACAATGAGCAGTTCTTC.

This clonotype appeared many times. The chain couples TRBV6-1 to TRBJ2-5; possible D gene TRBD1, 6 bases. The V end was cut by 4 bases, the J end by 5 bases, with 14 bases between. The CDR3 totals 14 residues. Germline assignment: CDR1 MNHNS and CDR2 SASEGT. DNA for the CDR3: TGTGCCAGCAGTGCTACAGGGATGGGGGAGACCCAGTACTTC. Translated: CASSATGMGETQYF.

This clonotype came up a few times. The chain combines TRBV6-1 with TRBJ1-2; 11 positions agree with TRBD1. The CDR3 extends over 13 amino acids. V was clipped by 6 bases and J by 6 bases; unmatched bases: 3. Germline loops: CDR1 MNHNS, CDR2 SASEGT. CDR3 loop: CASRRDRGDGYTF. The CDR3 DNA is TGTGCCAGCAGGAGGGACAGGGGGGATGGCTACACCTTC.

As to this clonotype: This sequence may be a read error, since a much larger clone differs from it by one base. The chain recombines TRBV28 with TRBJ2-7, with TRBD2 identical over 10 bases. The J segment lost 1 base and the V segment lost 5 bases, leaving 5 bases of the junction unmatched. CDR3 length: 15 residues. CDR1 and CDR2 from the germline V gene are MDHEN and SYDVKM. The CDR3 DNA follows: TGTGCCAGCAGTACCGGGACTAGCGCGTCCTACGAGCAGTACTTC. Protein sequence: CASSTGTSASYEQYF.

This clonotype was seen a handful of times. The chain joins TRBV20-1 to TRBJ1-2; D ambiguous. V lost 3 bases and J 1 base, leaving 18 bases between the germline ends. Germline V gene data show CDR1 as DFQATT and CDR2 as SNEGSKA (reference sequence). The CDR3 spans 16 residues. Here the CDR3 DNA reads TGCAGTGCTAGCCCCACATCCGTGGCTGTTAACTATGGCTACACCTTC. It is translated as CSASPTSVAVNYGYTF.

The sample holds many counts of this clonotype. The CDR3 loop is CASSRTAFGNQPQHF. CDR3 bases: TGTGCCAGCAGTCGCACCGCTTTTGGCAATCAGCCCCAGCATTTT. The chain is built from TRBV28 and TRBJ1-5; D gene uncertain. V lost 5 bases, J lost 2 bases, and 13 bases lay in between. The CDR3 contains 15 residues. Germline values: CDR1 MDHEN, CDR2 SYDVKM.

This clonotype has a count of ten or more. This rearrangement joins TRBV28 to TRBJ1-2; unclear D gene. The CDR3 totals 11 residues. Germline V gives CDR1 MDHEN, CDR2 SYDVKM. Between the trimmed V and J ends, which lost 11 bases and 3 bases, there was a span of 10 bases. The CDR3 DNA follows: TGTGCCTGCAAGGCGGACTATGGCTACACCTTC. Translation gives CACKADYGYTF.

The V gene is TRBV29-1, the J gene TRBJ2-1; D call uncertain. V lost 3 bases and J 7 bases, leaving 10 bases between the germline ends. Looked up from germline, CDR1 is SQVTM and CDR2 is ANQGSEA. The CDR3 has 12 amino acids. The CDR3 bases are TGCAGCGTTGATGCGAGCCCTAATGAGCAGTTCTTC. This translates into CSVDASPNEQFF.

This clonotype was observed at least ten times. V is TRBV6-1 and J is TRBJ2-7, with 9 bases that match TRBD1. CDR1 is MNHNS, CDR2 SASEGT, per germline. Germline trimming cut 6 bases from V and 3 bases from J; bases unmatched to any gene: 3. The CDR3 length is 13 residues. The CDR3 reads CASSRDRDYEQYF. DNA for the CDR3: TGTGCCAGCAGCCGGGACAGGGACTACGAGCAGTACTTC.

The rearrangement links TRBV7-9 to TRBJ2-7; D may correspond to TRBD1 or TRBD2 (5 bases each). Germline CDR1 reads SEHNR; CDR2 reads FQNEAQ (reference sequence). The CDR3 is 15 amino acids. Trimming stripped 6 bases from V and 3 bases from J, with 18 bases between. This CDR3 reads CASSQPRDGLYEQYF. The CDR3 nucleotides read TGTGCCAGCAGTCAGCCTCGGGACGGTCTCTACGAGCAGTACTTC.

This clonotype was seen many times. The J gene is TRBJ2-7, the V gene TRBV11-1, with unresolved D. The V end lost 4 bases, the J end lost 0 bases, and 4 bases lay between the germline ends. Germline loops: CDR1 SGHAT, CDR2 FQDESV (reference sequence). The CDR3 length is 12 residues. CDR3 sequence reads: CASSSLSYEQYF. CDR3 DNA: TGTGCCAGCAGCTCTCTCTCCTACGAGCAGTACTTC.

On this clonotype itself: A read error may account for a junction end that differs from germline. The V and J genes are TRBV6-1 and TRBJ1-1, with 8 bases fitting TRBD1. Germline V gives CDR1 MNHNS, CDR2 SASEGT. The CDR3 loop spans 16 amino acids. Written as DNA, the CDR3 is TGTGCCAGCAGTGAAGGCCGGACAGGGATGAACACTAAAGCTTTCTTT. Its protein product is CASSEGRTGMNTKAFF.

J is TRBJ1-1 and V is TRBV9; D gene unclear. From germline, CDR1 is SGDLS and CDR2 YYNGEE. Trimming took 0 bases from V and 10 from J, leaving 16 bases between them. This CDR3 is 14 amino acids long. The CDR3 DNA reads as TGTGCCAGCAGCGTAGGCGGCGCGGGGATATCAGCTTTCTTT. This encodes CASSVGGAGISAFF.

The rearrangement uses TRBV30 and TRBJ2-7, with D unresolved. V dropped 5 bases and J dropped 2 bases, with 10 bases sitting between them. The CDR3 has 12 amino acids. Germline CDR1 is GTSNPN and CDR2 is SVGIG (reference sequence). CDR3 nucleotide sequence: TGTGCCTGGGGCCCGACGCCCTACGAGCAGTACTTC. This codes for CAWGPTPYEQYF.

This clonotype was seen a few times. V gene TRBV11-2 combines with J gene TRBJ2-4; 9 nucleotides match TRBD1. This CDR3 is 16 amino acids long. V was pared by 1 base and J by 15 bases, with 16 bases of the junction left unmatched. Per germline, CDR1 SGHAT and CDR2 FQNNGV. CDR3: CASSLVATGGDVRRYF. The DNA for the CDR3 is TGTGCCAGCAGCTTAGTCGCGACAGGGGGAGATGTACGTAGGTACTTC. The full variable domain, completed using reference TRBV11-2 and TRBJ2-4, is EAGVAQSPRYKIIEKRQSVAFWCNPISGHATLYWYQQILGQGPKLLIQFQNNGVVDDSQLPKDRFSAERLKGVDSTLKIQPAKLEDSAVYLCASSLVATGGDVRRYFGAGTRLSVL.

This clonotype was picked up many times. The gene calls are TRBV6-1 and TRBJ1-2, with D perhaps matching TRBD1 (5 bases). Trimming took 5 bases from V and 12 from J, leaving 19 bases between them. The CDR3 is 13 residues long. Germline V lookup: CDR1 MNHNS, CDR2 SASEGT. The CDR3 coding sequence is TGTGCCAGCAGTTTAGGGAGGGGCCGCCTTCACACCTTC. Its translation is CASSLGRGRLHTF.

This clonotype was recorded many times. This chain uses TRBV7-3 with TRBJ2-5; possibly TRBD2 for D (5 bases). The CDR3 loop spans 16 amino acids. Germline CDR1 reads SGHTA; CDR2 reads FQGTGA. V lost 2 bases to trimming and J lost 5 bases, with 18 bases between them. In DNA, the CDR3 is TGTGCCAGCAGCTTAGACAAACAGCGGCCCGAGGAGACCCAGTACTTC. Encoded protein: CASSLDKQRPEETQYF.

The chain links TRBV3-1 to TRBJ2-1, with D maybe TRBD1 (5 bases). Per germline, CDR1 LGHDT and CDR2 YNNKEL (reference sequence). V lost 1 base, J lost 5 bases, and 24 bases lay in between. The CDR3 is 19 amino acids. This CDR3 reads CASSQAWGTTYLRDNEQFF. In DNA form, the CDR3 reads TGTGCCAGCAGCCAAGCCTGGGGCACGACGTACCTAAGGGACAATGAGCAGTTCTTC.

The table lists this clonotype with a few counts. The rearrangement uses TRBV6-1 and TRBJ2-1, with 10 bases that match TRBD2. With V trimmed by 6 bases and J by 9 bases, 8 bases remained unmatched. This CDR3 is 14 amino acids long. Germline assignment: CDR1 MNHNS and CDR2 SASEGT. For the CDR3, the DNA is TGTGCCAGCAGGGCGACTAGCGGGTGGAGTGAGCAGTTCTTC. Translated: CASRATSGWSEQFF.

V gene TRBV7-9 combines with J gene TRBJ2-1; D ambiguous. Germline V CDR1 and CDR2: SEHNR, FQNEAQ (reference sequence). There are 13 residues in the CDR3. The V end was cut by 1 base, the J end by 6 bases, with 7 bases between. In DNA, the CDR3 is TGTGCCAGCAGCTTAGTCGACGCCAATGAGCAGTTCTTC. Its translation: CASSLVDANEQFF.